The 8 T cell receptor beta chains below all came from one sample that was sequenced in a study of blood T cell repertoires in COVID-19. The table came from immunoSEQ multiplex PCR; TCRdb's copy has only in-frame clones and leaves some out. Of about 250,000 clones in the sample, roughly 88% are singletons; the top ten hold 5% to 6.5%. The sequencing input was peripheral blood. The receptors shown here come from a woman aged 25-40 years with COVID-19, enrolled during active disease.

CDR3 in amino acids: CASSYSSVNQETQYF. In DNA form, the CDR3 reads TGTGCCAGCAGTTACTCGAGTGTCAACCAAGAGACCCAGTACTTC. V gene TRBV6-6 combines with J gene TRBJ2-5; D gene uncertain. The CDR3 consists of 15 residues. V lost 0 bases to trimming and J lost 0 bases, with 8 bases between them. Germline V lookup: CDR1 MNHNY, CDR2 SVGAGI (reference sequence).

The chain has TRBV19 and TRBJ1-1, with TRBD1 identical over 7 bases. The J segment lost 3 bases and the V segment lost 2 bases, leaving 6 bases of the junction unmatched. Looked up from germline, CDR1 is LNHDA and CDR2 is SQIVND (reference sequence). The CDR3 runs to 15 residues. CDR3 bases: TGTGCCAGTAGTATAAACCCAGGGGGAGACACTGAAGCTTTCTTT. As protein: CASSINPGGDTEAFF.

This chain links TRBV5-4 with TRBJ1-1, with 8 bases lining up with TRBD1. The CDR3 runs to 15 residues. The V segment lost 0 bases and the J segment 10 bases; nucleotides outside the gene matches: 11. CDR1 is SGHNT and CDR2 is YYREEE in the germline V gene (reference sequence). CDR3 DNA sequence: TGTGCCAGCAGCTTGGCGGACAGGGTGTCCCCACCAGCTTTCTTT. Encoded protein: CASSLADRVSPPAFF.

J is TRBJ1-5 and V is TRBV28; D is undetermined. The CDR3 is 16 residues long. With 4 bases removed from V and 0 bases from J, the gap between germline ends came to 13 bases. Per germline, CDR1 MDHEN and CDR2 SYDVKM. The CDR3 DNA sequence: TGTGCCAGCAGTTGGCGGGTGGGAGATAGCAATCAGCCCCAGCATTTT. This encodes CASSWRVGDSNQPQHF.

J is TRBJ1-3 and V is TRBV2; weak D call: TRBD1 (6 bases). Germline CDR1 SNHLY, CDR2 FYNNEI. This CDR3 spans 15 amino acids. Trimming shortened V by 3 bases and J by 2 bases, and 11 bases separated the two germline ends. The CDR3 nucleotides read TGTGCCAGCAGTGACAAGACAGGTCCTGGAAACACCATATATTTT. It specifies CASSDKTGPGNTIYF.

A remark on this clone: Other DNA sequences in this specimen translate into the identical CDR3. The chain employs TRBV18 and TRBJ2-5, with a possible D match to TRBD2 (5 bases). V shed 0 bases and J shed 5 bases, with 7 bases lying between them. CDR3 length: 13 residues. The V gene's germline CDR1 is KGHSH and CDR2 LQKENI. In DNA, the CDR3 is TGTGCCAGCTCACCACCGGGCGGGGAGACCCAGTACTTC. Its translation: CASSPPGGETQYF.

This clone has only a few counts. The chain uses TRBV7-2 and TRBJ2-3; possibly TRBD1 for D (5 bases). Germline CDR1 reads SGHTA; CDR2 reads FQGNSA. V shed 1 base and J shed 6 bases, with 17 bases lying between them. This CDR3 contains 16 residues. The CDR3 coding sequence is TGTGCCAGCAGCTTAGGACGACAGTCTCCTGGGGATACGCAGTATTTT. Its protein product is CASSLGRQSPGDTQYF. The entire variable domain, with the rest obtained from reference TRBV7-2 and TRBJ2-3, is as follows: GAGVSQSPSNKVTEKGKDVELRCDPISGHTALYWYRQSLGQGLEFLIYFQGNSAPDKSGLPSDRFSAERTGGSVSTLTIQRTQQEDSAVYLCASSLGRQSPGDTQYFGPGTRLTVL.

This sequence joins TRBV24-1 and TRBJ1-5, with TRBD1 matching 10 bases. Germline-derived CDR1 and CDR2 are KGHDR and SFDVKD. The CDR3 length is 19 residues. V lost 2 bases to trimming and J lost 0 bases; unmatched junction nucleotides: 9. CDR3 amino acids: CATSDSYGTGDHSNQPQHF. The CDR3 nucleotides read TGTGCCACCAGTGATTCCTACGGGACAGGGGACCATAGCAATCAGCCCCAGCATTTT.